This T cell receptor beta chain was observed in a study of follicular helper T cells after annual influenza vaccination. Turning to the study itself: Across the 2013-2014, 2014-2015 and 2015-2016 vaccination seasons, some subjects were resampled.

Trimming stripped 0 bases from V and 7 bases from J, with 11 bases between. The germline CDR1 and CDR2 sequences are SGHNT and YYREEE (reference sequence). CDR3 size: 13 residues. Time point of the sample: 2015-2016 season, 7 days after influenza vaccination. Adults received seasonal inactivated influenza vaccine, with sorted blood CD4 subsets sequenced before and after. Generated by immunoSEQ multiplex PCR, the TCRdb table keeps only in-frame clones and is missing some. The sample holds about 6,800 clones, about 88% seen once. This chain joins TRBV5-4 and TRBJ2-7; no clear D gene. This clonotype originated in an adult who received the influenza vaccine. The sequences come from CXCR5+ CD38- circulating T follicular helper cells from blood, collected 7 days after influenza vaccination. The subset: circulating Tfh, non-naive CD4+CXCR5+PD-1+ (ICOS+CD38+ or ICOS-CD38-). DNA of the CDR3: TGTGCCAGCAGCTTGGATAGGGATGGTGAGCAGTACTTC. Its protein product is CASSLDRDGEQYF.